These T cell receptor beta chains were read from a single sample in a study of CD4 T cells in relation to SARS-CoV-2 and coronaviruses. Generated by immunoSEQ multiplex PCR, the TCRdb table keeps only in-frame clones and is missing some. Of about 55,000 clones in the sample, just over 85% are singletons; the top ten hold around 1.3%. What was sequenced was memory CD4+ T cells from PBMCs. The receptor source for this set is a human donor in good health. Each CDR3 is given with its conserved first and last residue. A D gene is named only where the DNA matches it firmly. Clone size is shown for a subset of rows, as once, few, many or a class of expanded clone.

size	V	D	J	CDR3	DNA
NA	TRBV28	NA	TRBJ1-2	CASSSSGGRANYGYTF	TGTGCCAGCAGCAGCTCCGGGGGGCGAGCTAACTATGGCTACACCTTC
NA	TRBV5-1	NA	TRBJ1-2	CASSSYRTNYGYTF	TGCGCCAGCAGCTCATACAGGACTAACTATGGCTACACCTTC
NA	TRBV30	NA	TRBJ1-2	CAWIRGGVGYTF	TGTGCCTGGATCAGGGGAGGGGTTGGCTACACCTTC
NA	TRBV15	NA	TRBJ2-1	CATSSAPDVHEQFF	TGTGCCACCAGCAGTGCACCGGACGTCCATGAGCAGTTCTTC
NA	TRBV9	NA	TRBJ1-3	CASRPGTGPNTIYF	TGTGCCAGCAGGCCCGGGACCGGACCAAACACCATATATTTT
NA	TRBV15	NA	TRBJ1-2	CATSKGGRGMNYGYTF	TGTGCCACCAGCAAGGGTGGAAGGGGGATGAACTATGGCTACACCTTC
NA	TRBV2	NA	TRBJ2-3	CASSEGFAAGMGTDTQYF	TGTGCCAGCAGTGAAGGGTTCGCCGCAGGGATGGGGACAGATACGCAGTATTTT
few	TRBV7-9	NA	TRBJ2-7	CASSSGGSSYEQYF	TGTGCCAGCAGCTCCGGAGGGAGCTCCTACGAGCAGTACTTC
NA	TRBV25-1	TRBD2	TRBJ2-7	CASSDGASGAYEQYF	TGTGCCAGCAGTGATGGGGCTAGCGGGGCCTACGAGCAGTACTTC
NA	TRBV12-3/TRBV12-4	NA	TRBJ1-5	CASSGQLNQPQHF	TGTGCCAGCAGTGGACAACTCAATCAGCCCCAGCATTTT
NA	TRBV28	TRBD1	TRBJ1-4	CASSFRGVYRGKTNEKLFF	TGTGCCAGCAGTTTCCGGGGGGTTTACAGGGGGAAGACTAATGAAAAACTGTTTTTT
NA	TRBV2	NA	TRBJ1-6	CASSEGNSPLHF	TGTGCCAGCAGTGAGGGTAATTCACCCCTCCACTTT
NA	TRBV5-1	NA	TRBJ2-5	CASSLVGFLETQYF	TGCGCCAGCAGCTTGGTCGGGTTCTTGGAGACCCAGTACTTC
NA	TRBV7-9	NA	TRBJ2-2	CASASAYGELFF	TGTGCCAGCGCCTCGGCATACGGGGAGCTGTTTTTT
NA	TRBV5-4	NA	TRBJ2-1	CASSLAGPGGSYNEQFF	TGTGCCAGCAGCTTGGCCGGGCCCGGAGGGTCCTACAATGAGCAGTTCTTC
once	TRBV6-1	NA	TRBJ2-3	CASAPLPDTQYF	TGTGCCAGCGCCCCCTTGCCGGATACGCAGTATTTT
NA	TRBV15	TRBD1	TRBJ1-3	CATSRGARGTGSLSGNTIYF	TGTGCCACCAGCAGAGGCGCGAGGGGGACAGGGTCCCTCTCTGGAAACACCATATATTTT
NA	TRBV11-1	NA	TRBJ1-1	CASSLGPNTEAFF	TGTGCCAGCAGCTTAGGACCGAACACTGAAGCTTTCTTT
NA	TRBV18	TRBD2	TRBJ2-4	CASSPLLGTSGSQFKNIQYF	TGTGCCAGCTCACCACTCCTCGGGACTAGCGGGAGTCAATTCAAAAACATTCAGTACTTC
few	TRBV11-3	TRBD2	TRBJ2-2	CASSGTTAGELFF	TGTGCCAGCAGTGGGACTACCGCCGGGGAGCTGTTTTTT
NA	TRBV28	TRBD1	TRBJ1-3	CASSATGTGSTFGNTIYF	TGTGCCAGCAGTGCTACCGGGACAGGCAGCACCTTTGGAAACACCATATATTTT
NA	TRBV7-9	NA	TRBJ2-5	CAASSGRKETQYF	TGTGCCGCATCCAGCGGGCGCAAAGAGACCCAGTACTTC
NA	TRBV28	TRBD1	TRBJ1-5	CASSSTTGKRNQPQHF	TGTGCCAGCAGTTCAACGACAGGGAAGCGCAATCAGCCCCAGCATTTT
NA	TRBV27	NA	TRBJ2-5	CASSLSGFAETQYF	TGTGCCAGCAGTTTATCAGGGTTCGCGGAGACCCAGTACTTC
NA	TRBV27	NA	TRBJ2-7	CASNPTGFGTYEQYF	TGTGCCAGCAACCCAACAGGGTTCGGCACCTACGAGCAGTACTTC
NA	TRBV6-1	NA	TRBJ2-2	CASSEALPPIGELFF	TGTGCCAGCAGTGAAGCGCTTCCCCCCATCGGGGAGCTGTTTTTT
NA	TRBV6-6	NA	TRBJ1-2	CASSYSIGYTF	TGTGCCAGCAGTTACTCGATTGGCTACACCTTC
NA	TRBV18	TRBD1	TRBJ2-7	CASSRPGTGGYEQYF	TGTGCCAGCTCACGACCCGGGACAGGGGGCTACGAGCAGTACTTC
NA	TRBV14	NA	TRBJ2-7	CASSRPFGSLNYEQYF	TGTGCCAGCAGCCGACCCTTCGGCTCTCTGAACTACGAGCAGTACTTC
once	TRBV5-6	NA	TRBJ1-2	CASSPMLVDYGYTF	TGTGCCAGCAGTCCGATGCTCGTTGACTATGGCTACACCTTC
NA	TRBV2	NA	TRBJ2-6	CASTRSSGANVLTF	TGTGCCAGCACAAGGAGCTCTGGGGCCAACGTCCTGACTTTC
few	TRBV25-1	NA	TRBJ2-3	CASSDAGQITDTQYF	TGTGCCAGCAGTGACGCTGGCCAGATCACAGATACGCAGTATTTT
NA	TRBV6-6	NA	TRBJ1-2	CASSPLTGIGGYTF	TGTGCCAGCAGTCCCCTGACGGGGATCGGCGGCTACACCTTC
few	TRBV24-1	TRBD1	TRBJ1-2	CATSARQGSYGYTF	TGTGCCACCAGTGCTCGACAGGGCTCCTATGGCTACACCTTC
NA	TRBV18	NA	TRBJ1-3	CASSPSGAGNTIYF	TGTGCCAGCTCACCATCAGGGGCTGGAAACACCATATATTTT
NA	TRBV4-2	TRBD1	TRBJ1-1	CASSQGRDRGLYGTEAFF	TGTGCCAGCAGCCAGGGCAGGGACAGGGGGCTTTATGGCACTGAAGCTTTCTTT
NA	TRBV11-1	NA	TRBJ2-7	CASSIGREMIFYEQYF	TGTGCCAGCAGCATCGGCAGGGAAATGATCTTCTACGAGCAGTACTTC
NA	TRBV5-4	NA	TRBJ1-2	CASTGGGNPHGYTF	TGTGCCAGCACCGGCGGGGGTAACCCCCATGGCTACACCTTC
NA	TRBV5-1	NA	TRBJ2-7	CASGSRDGSYEQYF	TGCGCCAGCGGATCCCGGGACGGCTCCTACGAGCAGTACTTC
NA	TRBV6-2/TRBV6-3	NA	TRBJ1-5	CASSYSPNQPQHF	TGTGCCAGCAGTTATTCCCCCAATCAGCCCCAGCATTTT
NA	TRBV7-2	NA	TRBJ1-2	CASSPDRSYGYTF	TGTGCCAGCAGCCCAGACAGAAGCTATGGCTACACCTTC
NA	TRBV9	TRBD1	TRBJ2-4	CASSVTAGTGENIQYF	TGTGCCAGCAGCGTCACTGCCGGGACAGGGGAGAACATTCAGTACTTC
once	TRBV10-3	NA	TRBJ1-1	CAIRMGEWTEAFF	TGTGCCATCCGGATGGGGGAATGGACTGAAGCTTTCTTT
NA	TRBV4-2	TRBD2	TRBJ2-5	CASSQEHEAGGPKTQYF	TGTGCCAGCAGCCAGGAGCACGAAGCGGGAGGGCCGAAGACCCAGTACTTC
NA	TRBV7-2	NA	TRBJ2-1	CASSLAQQNEQFF	TGTGCCAGCAGCTTAGCGCAGCAAAATGAGCAGTTCTTC